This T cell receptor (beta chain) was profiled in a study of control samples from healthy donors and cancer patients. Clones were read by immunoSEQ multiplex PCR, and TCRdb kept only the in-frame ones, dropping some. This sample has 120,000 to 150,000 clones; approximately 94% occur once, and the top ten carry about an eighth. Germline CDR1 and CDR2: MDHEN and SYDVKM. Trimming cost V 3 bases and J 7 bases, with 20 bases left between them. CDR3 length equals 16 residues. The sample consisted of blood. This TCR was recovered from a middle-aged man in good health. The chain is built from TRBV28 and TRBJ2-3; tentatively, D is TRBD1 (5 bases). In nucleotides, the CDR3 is TGTGCCAGCAGTTTTTTCGGTCAAGGGGCTGTAAATACGCAGTATTTT. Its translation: CASSFFGQGAVNTQYF.